What follows are 26 T cell receptor beta chains derived from one specimen sequenced in a study of T-cell memory formation after mild COVID-19. TCRdb reanalysed the 5' RACE reads using MiXCR and keeps one entry per CDR3 protein. The table has 210,000 or so distinct CDR3 sequences, about 10% seen once. Sequencing was carried out using PBMCs or a T cell subset sorted from them (not recorded which). Receptors were obtained from a man aged 18-30 years who had mild COVID-19 (a few samples of this study predate the infection). Cell type and time point are not known.

At least ten counts were recorded for this clonotype. This chain connects TRBV14 to TRBJ2-5; weak D call: TRBD2 (6 bases). Germline loops: CDR1 SGHDN, CDR2 FVKESK. The V end lost 0 bases, the J end lost 7 bases, and 9 bases lay between the germline ends. The CDR3 sequence is 13 residues long. CDR3 in amino acids: CASSQEQEGTQYF. The CDR3 DNA reads as TGTGCCAGCAGCCAAGAACAGGAGGGGACCCAGTACTTC. The full variable domain, rest sourced from reference TRBV14 and TRBJ2-5, is EAGVTQFPSHSVIEKGQTVTLRCDPISGHDNLYWYRRVMGKEIKFLLHFVKESKQDESGMPNNRFLAERTGGTYSTLKVQPAELEDSGVYFCASSQEQEGTQYFGPGTRLLVL.

J is TRBJ2-2 and V is TRBV4-3, with D uncertain. The CDR3 spans 16 residues. Germline CDR1 is LGHNA and CDR2 is YSLEER. Trimming pared 0 bases from V and 5 bases from J, leaving 13 bases between. CDR3 loop: CASSQDPNPRTGELFF. CDR3 DNA sequence: TGCGCCAGCAGCCAAGATCCCAACCCGAGGACCGGGGAGCTGTTTTTT.

This clonotype was counted between two and nine times. The gene calls are TRBV4-3 and TRBJ2-3, with 8 bases identical to TRBD1. The CDR3 runs to 20 residues. Germline loops: CDR1 LGHNA, CDR2 YSLEER. Losses at the gene ends were 0 bases for V and 6 bases for J; bases not matched to a gene: 20. Written as DNA, the CDR3 is TGCGCCAGCAGCCAAGATATTGGGAGGACCCACAGTAGGGACAGGGATACGCAGTATTTT. This encodes CASSQDIGRTHSRDRDTQYF.

This clonotype was observed a few times. The chain is built from TRBV5-1 and TRBJ2-5; possibly TRBD1 or TRBD2 for D (5 bases each). Trimming removed 1 base at V and 1 base at J, with 14 bases between. This CDR3 region has 16 residues. The germline CDR1 and CDR2 sequences are SGHRS and YFSETQ. The CDR3 reads CASSLSERGVQETQYF. CDR3 DNA: TGCGCCAGCAGCTTGTCTGAACGAGGGGTCCAAGAGACCCAGTACTTC.

To note about this clonotype: The junction does not match germline at one end; this may be a read error. V is TRBV3-1 and J is TRBJ1-1, with D possibly matching TRBD1 (5 bases). The CDR3 runs 12 residues. Looked up from germline, CDR1 is LGHDT and CDR2 is YNNKEL (reference sequence). The chain's CDR3 is CASSDDASTATF. As DNA, the CDR3 is TGTGCCAGCAGCGACGACGCGTCGACAGCTACATTT.

This clonotype showed up just a few times. The chain uses TRBV7-2 and TRBJ2-2, with 8 nucleotides matching TRBD2. Trimming cost V 5 bases and J 6 bases; bases outside gene matches: 8. Looked up from germline, CDR1 is SGHTA and CDR2 is FQGNSA. This CDR3 spans 15 amino acids. The CDR3 sequence is CASSPRERGSGELFF. The CDR3 DNA sequence: TGTGCCAGCAGCCCCCGGGAGCGGGGGTCCGGGGAGCTGTTTTTT.

This clonotype was seen a few times. The genes are TRBV5-1 and TRBJ1-6; 9 bases are a match to TRBD1. Germline lookup yields CDR1 SGHRS and CDR2 YFSETQ. CDR3 length: 14 residues. J lost 10 bases, V lost 4 bases, and 6 bases had no gene match. The CDR3: CASSRQGEDSPLHF. For the CDR3, the DNA is TGCGCCAGCAGCCGACAGGGGGAAGACTCACCCCTCCACTTT.

This chain uses TRBV7-2 with TRBJ1-5; D not certain. The CDR3 totals 13 residues. Deletions cut 2 bases from V and 5 bases from J, with 7 bases between. Germline lookup yields CDR1 SGHTA and CDR2 FQGNSA. CDR3 sequence (DNA): TGTGCCAGCAGCTTATCGATTTATCAGCCCCAGCATTTT. This sequence encodes CASSLSIYQPQHF. Complete variable domain (other parts from reference TRBV7-2 and TRBJ1-5): GAGVSQSPSNKVTEKGKDVELRCDPISGHTALYWYRQSLGQGLEFLIYFQGNSAPDKSGLPSDRFSAERTGGSVSTLTIQRTQQEDSAVYLCASSLSIYQPQHFGDGTRLSIL.

This clonotype was picked up many times. The genes are TRBV5-1 and TRBJ1-1; unclear D gene. This CDR3 comprises 13 residues. The V end was cut by 2 bases, the J end by 9 bases, with 14 bases between. CDR1 SGHRS and CDR2 YFSETQ come from the germline V gene. CDR3 in amino acids: CASSFRAELKAFF. The CDR3 DNA reads TGCGCCAGCAGCTTCCGAGCCGAACTGAAAGCTTTCTTT.

V gene TRBV5-4 combines with J gene TRBJ2-5; 11 bases match TRBD2. The V gene's germline CDR1 is SGHNT and CDR2 YYREEE (reference sequence). V shed 4 bases and J 4 bases; nucleotides not matched to a gene: 6. The CDR3 loop spans 15 amino acids. The CDR3 loop reads CASSHSGGARETQYF. CDR3 coding DNA: TGTGCCAGCAGCCATAGCGGGGGGGCCCGAGAGACCCAGTACTTC. The full variable domain, with the rest looked up from reference TRBV5-4 and TRBJ2-5, is ETGVTQSPTHLIKTRGQQVTLRCSSQSGHNTVSWYQQALGQGPQFIFQYYREEENGRGNFPPRFSGLQFPNYSSELNVNALELDDSALYLCASSHSGGARETQYFGPGTRLLVL.

This chain joins TRBV18 and TRBJ2-3; possibly TRBD2 for D (6 bases). V dropped 5 bases and J dropped 0 bases, with 12 bases sitting between them. The CDR3 is 15 amino acids. CDR1 is KGHSH, CDR2 LQKENI, per germline. The CDR3 DNA reads TGTGCCAGCTCAACGGACTATTCCAGCACAGATACGCAGTATTTT. Its translation: CASSTDYSSTDTQYF.

The J gene is TRBJ2-2, the V gene TRBV5-6, with TRBD1 matching 7 bases. The CDR3 covers 14 residues. Germline V lookup: CDR1 SGHDT, CDR2 YYEEEE. With V trimmed by 2 bases and J by 7 bases, 5 bases remained unmatched. CDR3 coding DNA: TGTGCCAGCAGCTTTACCCACAGGGGCGGGGAGCTGTTTTTT. This translates into CASSFTHRGGELFF.

The chain is built from TRBV7-2 and TRBJ1-2; unclear D gene. Germline V lookup: CDR1 SGHTA, CDR2 FQGNSA. The V and J ends lost 4 bases and 8 bases respectively, with 20 bases between them. The CDR3 sequence is 15 residues long. The CDR3 reads CASSSLPGSLNGYTF. The CDR3, as DNA: TGTGCCAGCAGCTCCCTCCCGGGGTCCCTGAACGGCTACACCTTC.

The V and J genes are TRBV7-2 and TRBJ1-5, with D perhaps TRBD1 (6 bases). The ends were cut back, 3 bases at V and 5 bases at J, with 17 bases in the middle. Germline V CDR1 and CDR2: SGHTA, FQGNSA. CDR3 length: 16 residues. Here the CDR3 DNA reads TGTGCCAGCAGCTTTACCGGGACAAGGGCGGATCAGCCCCAGCATTTT. Its translation is CASSFTGTRADQPQHF. Full variable domain (rest looked up from reference TRBV7-2 and TRBJ1-5): GAGVSQSPSNKVTEKGKDVELRCDPISGHTALYWYRQSLGQGLEFLIYFQGNSAPDKSGLPSDRFSAERTGGSVSTLTIQRTQQEDSAVYLCASSFTGTRADQPQHFGDGTRLSIL.

This clonotype was seen more than once but under ten times. The chain combines TRBV5-1 with TRBJ2-4, with D hard to call. This CDR3 is built from 14 residues. V lost 0 bases and J lost 6, with 10 bases in between. The germline CDR1 and CDR2 sequences are SGHRS and YFSETQ. CDR3 protein: CASSLVGSTNIQYF. The CDR3, as DNA: TGCGCCAGCAGCTTGGTTGGCAGCACAAACATTCAGTACTTC.

The genes are TRBV6-5 and TRBJ1-2; TRBD1 is a possible D gene (5 bases). The V gene's germline CDR1 is MNHEY and CDR2 SVGAGI. The CDR3 has 12 residues. With 10 bases removed from V and 4 bases from J, the gap between germline ends came to 13 bases. CDR3 DNA: TGTGCCACCGTTTACGGGGGCTATGGCTACACCTTC. Translation gives CATVYGGYGYTF.

The J gene is TRBJ2-5, the V gene TRBV25-1; weak D call: TRBD1 (5 bases). The CDR3 has 15 residues. Trimming cost V 11 bases and J 5 bases, with 24 bases left between them. From germline, CDR1 is MGHDK and CDR2 SYGVNS. The CDR3 DNA follows: TGTGCCTCCGCCAAGGGGCAGAGTTCCCAGGAGACCCAGTACTTC. Translated, it gives CASAKGQSSQETQYF.

This clonotype has ten or more counts. The chain recombines TRBV12-3 or TRBV12-4 with TRBJ2-3; 9 bases line up with TRBD2. J was trimmed by 5 bases and V by 7 bases; bases with no gene match: 13. This CDR3 is built from 16 residues. CDR3 bases: TGTGCCAGCACCACCCGGCCTAGCGGGGCGGGAGATACGCAGTATTTT. It yields the protein CASTTRPSGAGDTQYF.

The chain has TRBV20-1 and TRBJ2-3; weak D call: TRBD1 (5 bases). The germline V gene encodes CDR1 DFQATT and CDR2 SNEGSKA (reference sequence). This CDR3 has 14 amino acids. Trimming left V 5 bases short and J 2 bases short, with 14 bases between. CDR3 nucleotides: TGCAGTGCTCCCGACAGAGAAACCACAGATACGCAGTATTTT. Its protein is CSAPDRETTDTQYF.

This clonotype was counted between two and nine times. This chain uses TRBV2 with TRBJ2-1; tentatively, D is TRBD1 (5 bases). Germline lookup yields CDR1 SNHLY and CDR2 FYNNEI. The V gene lost 6 bases and the J gene lost 7 bases, with 10 bases spanning the gap. The CDR3 covers 12 residues. DNA of the CDR3: TGTGCCAGCAGCAAAGGGGCGAATGAGCAGTTCTTC. Translation gives CASSKGANEQFF.

This clonotype was observed a handful of times. The chain employs TRBV4-2 and TRBJ1-2; D unresolved. The V gene lost 0 bases and the J gene lost 8 bases, with 13 bases spanning the gap. CDR1 and CDR2 from the germline V gene are LGHNA and YNFKEQ. This CDR3 is built from 14 residues. In DNA, the CDR3 is TGTGCCAGCAGCCAAGATGGATCGGGCGCCGGCTACACCTTC. The encoded protein is CASSQDGSGAGYTF.

This clonotype was observed a few times. CDR3 region: CASSLEAFGNSPLHF. Written as DNA, the CDR3 is TGCGCCAGCAGCTTGGAGGCTTTCGGTAATTCACCCCTCCACTTT. This rearrangement joins TRBV5-1 to TRBJ1-6; no reliable D call. Germline loops: CDR1 SGHRS, CDR2 YFSETQ. This CDR3 contains 15 residues. Trimming left V 0 bases short and J 6 bases short, with 10 bases between.

The chain links TRBV6-1 to TRBJ2-7; D may be TRBD1 or TRBD2 (5 bases each). The V gene lost 6 bases and the J gene lost 2 bases, with 14 bases spanning the gap. Germline CDR1 and CDR2: MNHNS and SASEGT. This CDR3 has 14 residues. The CDR3, as DNA: TGTGCCAGCAGCGGCGAGGGGAGACCCTACGAGCAGTACGTC. Residues: CASSGEGRPYEQYV.

The V and J genes are TRBV7-8 and TRBJ1-5; D is undetermined. V shed 6 bases and J shed 9 bases, with 24 bases lying between them. Germline V CDR1 and CDR2: SGHVS, FQNEAQ. The CDR3 consists of 16 residues. In nucleotides, the CDR3 is TGTGCCAGCAGTCCGGGATTCGAAGATGTTGAAGGGCCCCAGCATTTT. Amino acid sequence: CASSPGFEDVEGPQHF.

Only a few counts were recorded for this clonotype. The chain links TRBV12-3 or TRBV12-4 to TRBJ1-1; perhaps TRBD1 as D (5 bases). The CDR3 consists of 14 residues. Trimming shortened V by 5 bases and J by 1 base, and 11 bases separated the two germline ends. The chain's CDR3 is CASSMGTENTEAFF. The CDR3 DNA reads as TGTGCCAGCAGTATGGGGACGGAGAACACTGAAGCTTTCTTT.

This clonotype was picked up many times. The DNA of the CDR3 is TGCGCCAGCAGTGAGTCGGGGTACGAGCAGTACTTC. It yields the protein CASSESGYEQYF. The chain is built from TRBV10-1 and TRBJ2-7; D is ambiguous. There are 12 residues in the CDR3. The V gene lost 0 bases and the J gene lost 4 bases, with 4 bases spanning the gap. Germline CDR1 reads WNHNN; CDR2 reads SYGVQD (reference sequence).